A single sample is the source of the 23 T cell receptor beta chains below, sequenced in a study of Graves' ophthalmopathy and Graves' hyperthyroidism. Amplified material comprised TCR beta CDR3 regions derived from RNA transcripts. The authors performed first-round RT-PCR with HTBI primers and then a second-round multiplex PCR. TCRdb independently ran MiXCR on the multiplex PCR reads; one entry per CDR3 protein. This sample yields roughly 500,000 distinct CDR3 sequences, of which around 15% are seen a single time; about a tenth belongs to the top ten. The sample comprised blood. Every receptor here comes from a young woman with Graves' ophthalmopathy.

This clonotype has at least ten counts. This chain connects TRBV12-3 or TRBV12-4 to TRBJ2-5; D is perhaps TRBD2 (6 bases). This CDR3 region has 14 residues. V lost 8 bases, J lost 3 bases, and 16 bases lay in between. CDR3: CASRPGLLKETQYF. The CDR3 DNA reads TGTGCCAGCCGACCGGGACTCCTTAAAGAGACCCAGTACTTC.

This clonotype was seen ten or more times. The chain couples TRBV18 to TRBJ1-1, with D hard to call. CDR1 and CDR2 (germline): KGHSH, LQKENI. Trimming removed 3 bases from V and 4 bases from J, with 6 bases in between. This CDR3 region has 12 residues. CDR3 sequence reads: CASSPTLTEAFF. The CDR3 DNA sequence: TGTGCCAGCTCACCTACACTCACTGAAGCTTTCTTT.

The rearrangement uses TRBV27 and TRBJ2-7; D gene ambiguous. The CDR3 runs to 14 residues. Germline loops: CDR1 MNHEY, CDR2 SMNVEV (reference sequence). V shed 4 bases and J shed 3 bases, with 13 bases lying between them. The chain's CDR3 is CASSSSDQLYEQYF. For the CDR3, the DNA is TGTGCCAGCAGTTCCTCCGACCAACTCTACGAGCAGTACTTC.

This clonotype was seen many times. The V and J genes are TRBV25-1 and TRBJ2-7; D is possibly TRBD2 (5 bases). In germline, CDR1 is MGHDK, CDR2 SYGVNS. The length of the CDR3 is 16 residues. V shed 4 bases and J shed 2 bases, with 18 bases lying between them. The CDR3 coding sequence is TGTGCCAGCAGTGTCGGAAGAGGAGGAGAACCCTACGAGCAGTACTTC. This sequence encodes CASSVGRGGEPYEQYF.

This clonotype has a count of ten or more. The chain carries TRBV29-1 and TRBJ1-2; D is perhaps TRBD1 (5 bases). Germline CDR1 and CDR2: SQVTM and ANQGSEA. V lost 4 bases and J 5 bases, leaving 20 bases between the germline ends. CDR3 length equals 15 residues. CDR3: CSVALPGTAGYGYTF. The CDR3 DNA follows: TGCAGCGTTGCCCTCCCCGGAACGGCAGGGTATGGCTACACCTTC.

In this sample, this clonotype turned up many times. The V and J genes are TRBV6-1 and TRBJ2-7; 7 bases fit TRBD1. CDR1 is MNHNS and CDR2 is SASEGT in the germline V gene. The CDR3 is 14 residues long. J lost 5 bases, V lost 6 bases, and 10 bases had no gene match. This CDR3 is CASSLTGFIHEQYF. The CDR3, as DNA: TGTGCCAGCAGCCTGACAGGGTTTATCCACGAGCAGTACTTC.

This clonotype showed up many times. The gene calls are TRBV5-1 and TRBJ2-7; D might be TRBD1 or TRBD2, each matching 7 bases. The germline gives CDR1 SGHRS, CDR2 YFSETQ. The CDR3 runs 18 residues. Trimming took 0 bases from V and 5 from J, leaving 24 bases between them. CDR3 loop: CASSLALLSGGRGNEQYF. CDR3 in DNA: TGCGCCAGCAGCTTGGCCCTCTTGTCGGGGGGCAGGGGGAACGAGCAGTACTTC.

This chain links TRBV30 with TRBJ2-5; D ambiguous. The CDR3 consists of 16 residues. V lost 2 bases and J 1 base, leaving 17 bases between the germline ends. The germline V gene encodes CDR1 GTSNPN and CDR2 SVGIG (reference sequence). CDR3 sequence (DNA): TGTGCCTGGAGTCCGAGGTGGGGTTCCTGCCAAGAGACCCAGTACTTC. Translating it yields CAWSPRWGSCQETQYF.

This clonotype was detected a few times. As DNA, the CDR3 is TGCGCCAGCAGCCGGGGGACGGTAAGCTACGAGCAGTACTTC. This gives the protein CASSRGTVSYEQYF. The chain employs TRBV5-1 and TRBJ2-7; tentative D call: TRBD2 (6 bases). Trimming took off 4 bases at V and 3 bases at J, with 14 bases between the two ends. Germline V lookup: CDR1 SGHRS, CDR2 YFSETQ. This CDR3 spans 14 amino acids. Variable domain in full (rest from reference TRBV5-1 and TRBJ2-7): KAGVTQTPRYLIKTRGQQVTLSCSPISGHRSVSWYQQTPGQGLQFLFEYFSETQRNKGNFPGRFSGRQFSNSRSEMNVSTLELGDSALYLCASSRGTVSYEQYFGPGTRLTVT.

This clonotype was seen ten or more times. The chain is built from TRBV28 and TRBJ1-5, with a tentative D call TRBD1 (6 bases). This CDR3 is 15 amino acids long. V dropped 3 bases and J dropped 2 bases, with 11 bases sitting between them. Germline V gene lookup returns CDR1 MDHEN and CDR2 SYDVKM. The CDR3 DNA reads TGTGCCAGCAGTTTGAGGGGGGTCGGCAATCAGCCCCAGCATTTT. Amino acid sequence: CASSLRGVGNQPQHF.

In regard to this clonotype: This may be a read error, as it is one base from a much larger clone. The chain uses TRBV28 and TRBJ2-7, with D hard to call. Germline-derived CDR1 and CDR2 are MDHEN and SYDVKM. Trimming took 3 bases from V and 7 from J, leaving 4 bases between them. The CDR3 consists of 10 residues. CDR3 residues: CASSFREQYF. As DNA, the CDR3 is TGTGCCAGCAGTTTCCGGGAGCAGTACTTC.

This clonotype was counted at least ten times. V usage is TRBV6-1 and J usage is TRBJ2-7; a weak D match, TRBD1 (6 bases). The V end lost 4 bases, the J end lost 6 bases, and 16 bases lay between the germline ends. The length of the CDR3 is 14 residues. Germline V gene sequence: CDR1 MNHNS, CDR2 SASEGT. CDR3: CASSGTVTWGEQYF. CDR3 coding DNA: TGTGCCAGCAGTGGGACAGTCACATGGGGCGAGCAGTACTTC.

V and J are TRBV9 and TRBJ2-7; TRBD2 matches 7 bases. CDR3 size: 14 residues. The V gene end was trimmed by 2 bases and the J gene end by 1 base; junction bases not matched to a gene: 3. The germline CDR1 and CDR2 sequences are SGDLS and YYNGEE. The chain's CDR3 is CASSVGEGSYEQYF. The CDR3 DNA follows: TGTGCCAGCAGCGTGGGGGAGGGTTCCTACGAGCAGTACTTC.

In this sample, this clonotype turned up many times. The chain recombines TRBV11-2 with TRBJ2-7, with D unclear. V was cut by 0 bases and J by 4 bases, with 10 bases left in between. This CDR3 region has 14 residues. From germline, CDR1 is SGHAT and CDR2 FQNNGV. CDR3 DNA: TGTGCCAGCAGCTTAGACAGGCTTCGGTACGAGCAGTACTTC. Translation: CASSLDRLRYEQYF.

The sample holds many counts of this clonotype. The V call is TRBV20-1, the J call TRBJ1-6; 8 nucleotides line up with TRBD1. The CDR3 is made up of 16 amino acids. V trimming: 0 bases; J trimming: 4 bases; junction bases outside the gene matches: 5. Germline V CDR1 and CDR2: DFQATT, SNEGSKA (reference sequence). CDR3 sequence reads: CSARDPRTGYNSPLHF. The CDR3 DNA reads TGCAGTGCTAGAGATCCGAGGACAGGGTATAATTCACCCCTCCACTTT.

This chain connects TRBV10-3 to TRBJ1-1, with TRBD1 matching 8 bases. There are 15 residues in the CDR3. Germline values: CDR1 ENHRY, CDR2 SYGVKD. V shed 3 bases and J 4 bases; nucleotides not matched to a gene: 7. The CDR3 loop is CAISDKETGGTEAFF. The CDR3, as DNA: TGTGCCATCAGTGATAAAGAAACAGGGGGCACTGAAGCTTTCTTT.

The V and J genes are TRBV9 and TRBJ2-7, with a tentative D call TRBD1 (6 bases). The germline V gene encodes CDR1 SGDLS and CDR2 YYNGEE. CDR3 length: 14 residues. V was cut by 3 bases and J by 3 bases, with 13 bases left in between. This CDR3 is CASSGGQLSYEQYF. The CDR3 DNA sequence: TGTGCCAGCAGCGGAGGACAGCTCAGCTACGAGCAGTACTTC.

This clonotype was found once. V and J are TRBV28 and TRBJ1-2; 9 bases align to TRBD1. Germline V gene lookup returns CDR1 MDHEN and CDR2 SYDVKM. The CDR3 length is 15 residues. The trim removed 5 bases at V and 4 bases at J, leaving 8 bases unmatched. CDR3 loop: CASSLTGGSGYGYTF. CDR3 in DNA: TGTGCCAGCAGTCTCACAGGGGGCTCGGGCTATGGCTACACCTTC.

This clonotype was counted ten times or more. V is TRBV6-2 or TRBV6-3 and J is TRBJ2-7, with D perhaps matching TRBD2 (6 bases). The CDR3 runs to 16 residues. Germline CDR1 reads MNHEY; CDR2 reads SVGEGT. Trimming removed 4 bases from V and 0 bases from J, with 16 bases in between. The chain's CDR3 is CASSSTGLTPSYEQYF. Here the CDR3 DNA reads TGTGCCAGCAGTTCCACGGGACTCACCCCCTCCTACGAGCAGTACTTC.

J is TRBJ2-7 and V is TRBV27; TRBD1 agrees at 8 bases. Germline V lookup: CDR1 MNHEY, CDR2 SMNVEV (reference sequence). The CDR3 sequence is 14 residues long. J gave up 3 bases and V 4 bases, and 5 bases lay outside the gene matches. CDR3 region: CASSSLDRVYEQYF. DNA for the CDR3: TGTGCCAGCAGTTCTTTGGACAGGGTCTACGAGCAGTACTTC.

This clonotype occurred many times. A read error may produce the germline difference seen at one junction end. This sequence joins TRBV9 and TRBJ1-1, with D maybe TRBD1 (6 bases). CDR1 SGDLS and CDR2 YYNGEE come from the germline V gene. The CDR3 runs to 12 residues. CDR3: CASSVGGTEALF. As DNA, the CDR3 is TGTGCCAGCAGCGTTGGGGGCACTGAAGCTCTCTTT.

The chain combines TRBV12-3 or TRBV12-4 with TRBJ1-1; unclear D gene. The CDR3 spans 15 residues. V lost 2 bases and J lost 0, with 10 bases in between. The CDR3 region has the DNA TGTGCCAGCAGTTTACGGGGAACAGTGAACACTGAAGCTTTCTTT. This codes for CASSLRGTVNTEAFF.

There are many counts of this clonotype. The chain employs TRBV7-8 and TRBJ2-2; D not resolved. Deletions cut 2 bases from V and 7 bases from J, with 11 bases between. The CDR3 spans 14 residues. Looked up from germline, CDR1 is SGHVS and CDR2 is FQNEAQ. In DNA form, the CDR3 reads TGTGCCAGCAGCTTAAGCCGATTAGGCGGGGAGCTGTTTTTT. This encodes CASSLSRLGGELFF. Combining the CDR3 with reference TRBV7-8 and TRBJ2-2 gives the whole variable domain GAGVSQSPRYKVAKRGQDVALRCDPISGHVSLFWYQQALGQGPEFLTYFQNEAQLDKSGLPSDRFFAERPEGSVSTLKIQRTQQEDSAVYLCASSLSRLGGELFFGEGSRLTVL.